Listed below are T cell receptor beta chains from one sample, sequenced in a study of cytomegalovirus exposure and HLA in healthy donors. Some clones are missing from TCRdb's copy, which holds only in-frame ones; the method was immunoSEQ multiplex PCR. Among 87,000 or so clones listed, less than 10% were seen once. Sequencing used PBMCs. These receptor sequences come from a man between 45 and 60 years old in good health and CMV-seronegative. CDR3s include the opening cysteine and the closing phenylalanine or tryptophan. The order of the fields is V gene, J gene, CDR3 protein.

TRBV9,TRBJ1-2,CASSEGQGRLYGYTF
TRBV5-1,TRBJ1-1,CASSRPPGSEAFF
TRBV7-2,TRBJ1-5,CASSTQLNQPQHF
TRBV9,TRBJ2-1,CASSVFGREGMNEQFF
TRBV6-6,TRBJ1-1,CASRAQVLPEAFF
TRBV9,TRBJ2-1,CASSDEGLANEQFF
TRBV4-2,TRBJ2-5,CASSPRLAGGQETQYF
TRBV2,TRBJ1-5,CASRTGGEGQPQHF
TRBV30,-,CAWNLGVNKPQYF
TRBV5-4,TRBJ2-3,CASSLEASLGTDTQYF
TRBV28,TRBJ2-7,CASSSPGTSGGEQYF
TRBV6-5,TRBJ1-2,CASSLAHTGVQGYTF
TRBV21-1,TRBJ2-6,CASSKVGGSGANVLTF
TRBV9,TRBJ2-5,CASSSGTSGIAYLAETQYF
TRBV5-5,TRBJ1-6,CASSGTGSPLHF
TRBV19,TRBJ1-6,CASSDRVGITDSPLHF
TRBV27,TRBJ2-7,CASSFRGAYEQYF
TRBV19,TRBJ1-4,CASRREEKLFF
TRBV5-1,TRBJ1-4,CASSLADKATNEKLFF
TRBV2,TRBJ1-4,CASRADRSNEKLFF